This TCR beta chain was identified during a study of tumor and adjacent non-tumor tissue in lung cancer. The overall study: Aged about 30 to 76 years, patients included under 13 men and about 5 women with stage I to III disease.

Three rounds of nested PCR, following a modified ARM-PCR protocol, produced the TCRbeta library. MiXCR, run by TCRdb on the multiplex PCR reads, gives a single entry per CDR3 protein. Here the sample spans fewer than 150,000 distinct CDR3 sequences, approximately 66% being singletons. As regards this clonotype: Its antigen is unknown.

No cell sorting was done before RNA was extracted from the tissue. Between August and November 2014, newly diagnosed, chemotherapy-naive lung cancer patients underwent thoracic surgery in China. General study findings and limits: Tumor tissue had significantly higher TCR diversity than normal lung.

The sequencing input was lung tumor tissue. The receptor was isolated from a man in his sixties with small cell lung cancer.

The CDR3: CASSHGQGSFYGYTF. The CDR3 coding sequence is TGTGCCAGCAGTCACGGACAGGGCTCCTTCTATGGCTACACCTTC. The gene calls are TRBV7-9 and TRBJ1-2, with 8 bases fitting TRBD1. The CDR3 is made up of 15 amino acids. Germline CDR1 reads SEHNR; CDR2 reads FQNEAQ (reference sequence). The ends lost 6 bases at V and 4 bases at J; junction bases unmatched: 10.